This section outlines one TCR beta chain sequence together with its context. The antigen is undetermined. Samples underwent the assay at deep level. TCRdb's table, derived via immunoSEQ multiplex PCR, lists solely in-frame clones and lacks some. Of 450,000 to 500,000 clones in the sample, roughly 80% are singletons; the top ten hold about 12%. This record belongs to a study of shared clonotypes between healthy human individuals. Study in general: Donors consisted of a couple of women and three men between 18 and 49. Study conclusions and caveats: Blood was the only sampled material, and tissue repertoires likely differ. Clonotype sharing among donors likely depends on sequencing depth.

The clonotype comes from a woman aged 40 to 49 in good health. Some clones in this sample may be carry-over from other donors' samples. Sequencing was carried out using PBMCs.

CDR3 nucleotides: TGTGCCAGCAGCTCCTTATTACTAGCGGGAAATACGCAGTATTTT. It translates to CASSSLLLAGNTQYF. This chain links TRBV7-9 with TRBJ2-3; TRBD2 matches 10 bases. The CDR3 is 15 residues long. V lost 4 bases to trimming and J lost 7 bases; unmatched junction nucleotides: 8. Germline V gene sequence: CDR1 SEHNR, CDR2 FQNEAQ (reference sequence).